This TCR beta chain was captured in a study of blood T cell repertoires in COVID-19. About the research overall: Spain, Italy and the United States supplied samples that represented acute and convalescent COVID-19.

The V gene's germline CDR1 is MNHEY and CDR2 SVGAGI. This CDR3 spans 15 amino acids. Trimming took off 2 bases at V and 4 bases at J, with 14 bases between the two ends. Here immunoSEQ multiplex PCR was the method, and the copy in TCRdb shows in-frame clones only, minus some. The sample has 100,000 to 150,000 clones; 55% to 75% are singletons. This clone was seen a single time. Input material: peripheral blood. This clonotype originated in a woman in her 70s with acute or convalescent COVID-19. This chain joins TRBV6-5 and TRBJ1-2, with D tentatively TRBD1 (5 bases). The CDR3 region has the DNA TGTGCCAGCAGTTACGATATCCTTGGGGCCTATGGCTACACCTTC. Translated, it gives CASSYDILGAYGYTF.